The 23 T cell receptor beta chains below all came from one sample that was sequenced in a study of glioma-infiltrating T cells after dendritic cell vaccination. The method was immunoSEQ multiplex PCR; TCRdb's version includes in-frame clones alone and lacks a portion of them. The sample contains about 99,000 clones, 81% of which appear only once. Sample: blood, taken before dendritic cell vaccination. These receptors originate from a human donor with glioblastoma.

V and J are TRBV5-1 and TRBJ2-3; D is unresolved. CDR3 size: 15 residues. Germline CDR1 reads SGHRS; CDR2 reads YFSETQ. V was clipped by 5 bases and J by 6 bases, with 19 bases between them. In nucleotides, the CDR3 is TGCGCCAGCAGTGAGACCAGCGTAAGTCTCGATACGCAGTATTTT. Residues: CASSETSVSLDTQYF.

This chain joins TRBV27 and TRBJ1-2; TRBD1 matches 7 bases. Germline V lookup: CDR1 MNHEY, CDR2 SMNVEV (reference sequence). J lost 0 bases, V lost 6 bases, and 4 bases had no gene match. This CDR3 region has 14 residues. The CDR3 spells CASRLGTANYGYTF. CDR3 bases: TGTGCCAGCAGACTGGGGACAGCTAACTATGGCTACACCTTC.

This sequence joins TRBV4-3 and TRBJ1-6, with 9 bases aligning to TRBD1. The CDR3 totals 19 residues. With 0 bases clipped from V and 4 bases from J, the junction kept 10 bases outside the gene matches. Germline V gives CDR1 LGHNA, CDR2 YSLEER. The chain's CDR3 is CASSQEIGRDRAYNSPLHF. The CDR3 DNA reads as TGCGCCAGCAGCCAAGAAATTGGGCGGGACAGGGCGTATAATTCACCCCTCCACTTT.

V and J are TRBV5-6 and TRBJ1-1; maybe TRBD1 (6 bases). The CDR3 sequence is 13 residues long. V was clipped by 3 bases and J by 11 bases, with 17 bases between them. Per germline, CDR1 SGHDT and CDR2 YYEEEE. The CDR3 protein is CASSYGQRSLAFF. CDR3 bases: TGTGCCAGCAGCTATGGACAGAGGAGTCTGGCTTTCTTT.

The rearrangement joins TRBV4-1 to TRBJ2-1, with 8 bases identical to TRBD2. Germline V CDR1 and CDR2: MGHRA, YSYEKL. With V trimmed by 4 bases and J by 5 bases, 10 bases remained unmatched. CDR3 length: 16 amino acids. The CDR3 region has the DNA TGCGCCAGCAGCCCGTTGAGCGGGGGCCGGAACAATGAGCAGTTCTTC. Encoded protein: CASSPLSGGRNNEQFF.

This chain connects TRBV19 to TRBJ1-2; D uncertain. The CDR3 totals 15 residues. The V end was cut by 1 base, the J end by 3 bases, with 12 bases between. Germline V gene sequence: CDR1 LNHDA, CDR2 SQIVND (reference sequence). The CDR3 loop reads CASSIGAGIDYGYTF. CDR3 nucleotide sequence: TGTGCCAGTAGTATAGGGGCGGGGATCGACTATGGCTACACCTTC.

This clone appeared a single time. This sequence joins TRBV6-1 and TRBJ1-1; TRBD1 might be the D (5 bases). Germline V gene data show CDR1 as MNHNS and CDR2 as SASEGT. The CDR3 is 14 residues long. Trimming pared 1 base from V and 6 bases from J, leaving 12 bases between. CDR3 sequence: CASSEVTGSPEAFF. CDR3 nucleotide sequence: TGTGCCAGCAGTGAAGTAACAGGTTCGCCTGAAGCTTTCTTT.

The chain is built from TRBV4-1 and TRBJ1-1, with a weak D call TRBD1 (5 bases). The CDR3 consists of 13 residues. V was pared by 6 bases and J by 2 bases, with 10 bases between. Germline V CDR1 and CDR2: MGHRA, YSYEKL. The DNA for the CDR3 is TGCGCCAGCAGGGCAGGGCCCAACACTGAAGCTTTCTTT. Translation: CASRAGPNTEAFF.

This clone showed up just once. J is TRBJ2-1 and V is TRBV5-6; 7 positions agree with TRBD1. In germline, CDR1 is SGHDT, CDR2 YYEEEE. V lost 4 bases, J lost 4 bases, and 2 bases stayed unmatched. This CDR3 contains 13 residues. In nucleotides, the CDR3 is TGTGCCAGCAGCGCGACAGGGTACAATGAGCAGTTCTTC. It encodes CASSATGYNEQFF.

The chain is built from TRBV5-6 and TRBJ2-3; D is undetermined. V was clipped by 4 bases and J by 4 bases, with 10 bases between them. The CDR3 consists of 13 residues. CDR1 and CDR2 (germline): SGHDT, YYEEEE. DNA of the CDR3: TGTGCCAGCAGCACCCTAGGCGCAGATACGCAGTATTTT. Translated: CASSTLGADTQYF.

V and J are TRBV20-1 and TRBJ2-7; D unclear. V was shortened by 5 bases and J by 5 bases, with 7 bases between the two germline ends. The V gene's germline CDR1 is DFQATT and CDR2 SNEGSKA (reference sequence). The CDR3 has 10 amino acids. In DNA, the CDR3 is TGCAGTGCTTACTCTGACGAGCAGTACTTC. It translates to CSAYSDEQYF.

The V gene is TRBV4-2, the J gene TRBJ2-3, with 13 bases lining up with TRBD2. The CDR3 spans 17 residues. Germline values: CDR1 LGHNA, CDR2 YNFKEQ. After removal of 1 base from V and 4 bases from J, the junction contained 5 bases not matched to a gene. The CDR3 bases are TGTGCCAGCAGCCAAGGACTAGCGGGGGGCCAGCCAGATACGCAGTATTTT. This gives the protein CASSQGLAGGQPDTQYF.

The genes are TRBV5-6 and TRBJ1-5; weak D call: TRBD1 (5 bases). V was shortened by 0 bases and J by 1 base, with 8 bases between the two germline ends. CDR3 length: 15 amino acids. CDR1 SGHDT and CDR2 YYEEEE come from the germline V gene. For the CDR3, the DNA is TGTGCCAGCAGCTTGGCAGGGAAAAGCAATCAGCCCCAGCATTTT. Translated: CASSLAGKSNQPQHF.

The genes are TRBV6-5 and TRBJ1-2, with 7 nucleotides matching TRBD1. The CDR3 extends over 13 amino acids. Germline CDR1 MNHEY, CDR2 SVGAGI. V trimming: 6 bases; J trimming: 7 bases; junction bases outside the gene matches: 8. The CDR3 region has the DNA TGTGCCAGCAGCCGCGAGGGGGCACGTGGCTACACCTTC. Protein: CASSREGARGYTF.

The gene calls are TRBV6-5 and TRBJ2-5; 10 bases line up with TRBD1. TRBJ2-7 matches the DNA end more closely, so the J call is doubtful. CDR1 is MNHEY, CDR2 SVGAGI, per germline. This CDR3 is built from 14 residues. DNA for the CDR3: TGTGCCAGCAAGTCCGGGACAGGGGACTACGAGCAGTACTTC. It translates to CASKSGTGDYEQYF.

The rearrangement links TRBV5-6 to TRBJ2-7; 8 positions agree with TRBD2. Germline V gene lookup returns CDR1 SGHDT and CDR2 YYEEEE. With V trimmed by 4 bases and J by 3 bases, 3 bases remained unmatched. CDR3 length equals 13 residues. CDR3 DNA sequence: TGTGCCAGCAGCCCGGGACTAGTCTACGAGCAGTACTTC. It specifies CASSPGLVYEQYF. The full variable domain, rest sourced from reference TRBV5-6 and TRBJ2-7, is DAGVTQSPTHLIKTRGQQVTLRCSPKSGHDTVSWYQQALGQGPQFIFQYYEEEERQRGNFPDRFSGHQFPNYSSELNVNALLLGDSALYLCASSPGLVYEQYFGPGTRLTVT.

The chain couples TRBV19 to TRBJ1-5, with D possibly being TRBD1 (6 bases). Germline V gene data show CDR1 as LNHDA and CDR2 as SQIVND (reference sequence). This CDR3 region has 16 residues. The ends were cut back, 3 bases at V and 4 bases at J, with 16 bases in the middle. The CDR3 DNA reads TGTGCCAGTAGTATTTCCGGCAAACAGGGTAATCAGCCCCAGCATTTT. Residues: CASSISGKQGNQPQHF.

In regard to this clone: This CDR3 is also generated by other DNA sequences in the sample. The chain combines TRBV4-1 with TRBJ1-5; the match to TRBD1 covers 8 bases. This CDR3 has 19 residues. The germline V gene encodes CDR1 MGHRA and CDR2 YSYEKL. Trimming removed 0 bases from V and 7 bases from J; junction bases left unmatched: 17. CDR3 in amino acids: CASSQDLATGQGARQPQHF. In DNA form, the CDR3 reads TGCGCCAGCAGCCAAGATCTCGCTACGGGGCAGGGGGCGCGGCAGCCCCAGCATTTT.

The chain links TRBV5-5 to TRBJ1-1; D is undetermined. Germline CDR1 SGHKS, CDR2 YYEKEE (reference sequence). There are 15 residues in the CDR3. V lost 5 bases, J lost 1 base, and 15 bases lay in between. The CDR3 coding sequence is TGTGCCAGCAGTGTGGGCCTCGTGACGAACACTGAAGCTTTCTTT. This sequence encodes CASSVGLVTNTEAFF.

The V and J genes are TRBV27 and TRBJ2-6, with TRBD1 matching 9 bases. J gave up 4 bases and V 5 bases, and 12 bases lay outside the gene matches. The CDR3 totals 18 residues. CDR1 is MNHEY and CDR2 is SMNVEV in the germline V gene (reference sequence). CDR3 in amino acids: CASSQSGTGSFGANVLTF. The DNA of the CDR3 is TGTGCCAGCAGTCAATCCGGGACAGGGTCATTCGGGGCCAACGTCCTGACTTTC.

The genes are TRBV18 and TRBJ2-4; TRBD1 is a possible D gene (7 bases). V lost 2 bases and J 6 bases, leaving 20 bases between the germline ends. There are 17 residues in the CDR3. Germline V CDR1 and CDR2: KGHSH, LQKENI. The CDR3 DNA follows: TGTGCCAGCTCACCATCGGCAGGGGGGTACGTCGTAAACATTCAGTACTTC. As protein: CASSPSAGGYVVNIQYF.

The rearrangement joins TRBV13 to TRBJ2-7, with 10 bases lining up with TRBD2. V lost 0 bases to trimming and J lost 2 bases; unmatched junction nucleotides: 4. Germline V lookup: CDR1 PRHDT, CDR2 FYEKMQ (reference sequence). The CDR3 spans 16 residues. The CDR3 spells CASSLGSLAGAYEQYF. CDR3 in DNA: TGTGCCAGCAGCTTAGGGAGCCTAGCGGGAGCCTACGAGCAGTACTTC.

V usage is TRBV7-9 and J usage is TRBJ1-2; the match to TRBD1 covers 7 bases. The CDR3 length is 14 residues. Germline V CDR1 and CDR2: SEHNR, FQNEAQ (reference sequence). V gave up 5 bases and J gave up 7 bases; unmatched junction bases: 10. The CDR3 is CASSEGARVRGYTF. CDR3 DNA sequence: TGTGCCAGCAGCGAGGGGGCCAGGGTGCGTGGCTACACCTTC.